Described below is a single TCR beta chain sequence and its context. Profiling relied on immunoSEQ multiplex PCR, and the TCRdb table lists in-frame clones only, not all of them. The sample shows about 48,000 clones, approximately 91% of them seen only once. This specimen comes from a study of T cell responses to AZD1222 COVID-19 vaccine. V trimming: 10 bases; J trimming: 3 bases; junction bases outside the gene matches: 8. The CDR3 runs to 13 residues. This sequence originates from an adult who received the AZD1222 COVID-19 vaccine. The rearrangement links TRBV12-3 or TRBV12-4 to TRBJ1-1; TRBD1 matches at 7 bases. The sample consisted of peripheral blood, taken 28 days after the second AZD1222 dose. CDR3 coding DNA: TGTGCCATCTTAATGCAGGGGGACACTGAAGCTTTCTTT. Its translation: CAILMQGDTEAFF.